Reported below is one T cell receptor (beta chain). This clonotype was seen many times. Its antigen is unknown. Base qualities are not provided; no much larger clone lies one nucleotide away. cDNA was synthesized by template-switch 5'RACE using a primer with a 10-nucleotide random unique molecular identifier that tagged each TCR transcript. Each sequencing run produced over 200 million TCR-beta sequences covering 15-18 subjects. The RNeasy kit was used to extract total RNA. The KAPA Real-time Library Amplification kit was used to amplify TCR-beta VDJ regions with primers for the TCR constant region and the 5'RACE anchor. Sample indexes and Illumina adaptors were added in a first PCR, and a second PCR then increased library yield. After purification with Ampure beads, the TCR product of roughly 650 bp was size-selected on a 2% E-gel SizeSelection system. Before pooling, libraries had their quality checked on a Bioanalyzer, their concentration measured with Qubit, and their quantity determined with the Kapa Library Quantification kit. An Illumina HiSeq 2500 was used to sequence the libraries paired-end at 2 x 150 bp. To increase sequence diversity, roughly 25-31% phiX was spiked into each library pool. Per the original workflow: Quality-filtered reads were processed with the UMI-based MiGEC pipeline, and over 80% of raw TCR sequences were removed by the MiGEC pipeline during error correction. IMGT germline references were used for aligning VDJ genes, and each clonotype was defined as a unique CDR3 amino acid sequence together with its V-J genes. VDJtools evaluated clonal expansion, Shannon diversity and CDR3 relatedness (CalcPairwiseDistances, ClusterSamples); CLCbio workbench built phylogenetic trees. Using coefficient-of-variation modelling across technical triplicates, the study counted a clone as expanded if it had at least 8 unique UMIs. TCRdb handled the public reads itself, with Q25 trimming in fastp and clone calling in MiXCR, and kept productive beta chains. Each entry merges the rows of one CDR3 protein and shows their most common DNA and genes. TCRdb's processing, not the authors' own work, is the source of the V and J calls. Here the sample has 50,000 or so distinct CDR3 sequences; under 3.5% occur a single time. The biggest ten clones account for roughly 6.6% of the sample.

This sample stems from a study of neurological immune-mediated disorders (dated 2019 in TCRdb). As for the study more broadly: Among the roughly 34 multiple sclerosis patients, relapsing-remitting MS accounted for around 30 and secondary progressive MS accounted for 3. Longitudinal samples, technical triplicates and paired sorted CD4+ and CD8+ T-cell subsets, alongside PBMC samples, were included among the roughly 100 TCR-beta libraries. The cohort included 60 to 70 subjects: around 15 with HAM/TSP, roughly 34 with multiple sclerosis, and some 20 healthy controls. Peripheral blood TCR-beta repertoires from patients with HTLV-I-associated myelopathy (HAM/TSP), patients with multiple sclerosis, and healthy controls were compared in the study using UMI-based sequencing.

Points the paper makes about the study in general: No clinical or MRI features were associated with the MS cluster, and the authors said that larger cohorts are needed. Phylogenetic analysis grouped repertoires from 18 of 34 MS patients into a cluster of related CDR3 sequences, suggesting a possible repertoire-level signature. TCR clonal expansion was greatest in HAM/TSP patients and smallest in MS patients, who ranked below even healthy controls. No identical CDR3 amino acid sequences were found to be shared among expanded clones across subjects, suggesting that TCR-beta repertoires were private in all groups.

Libraries from unsorted PBMCs were made from 2 million PBMCs kept in RNAlater at -80 degrees C until RNA extraction. The multiple sclerosis patients were enrolled in a US clinical protocol that used magnetic resonance imaging to evaluate disease progression. Peripheral blood underwent Ficoll-Hypaque density gradient centrifugation to isolate PBMCs, which were then cryopreserved in liquid nitrogen. V is pared back by 2 bases and J by 4 bases, with 14 bases lying between the germline termini. The germline V gene provides CDR1 SGHTA and CDR2 FQGNSA. Counted from cysteine to phenylalanine, this CDR3 has 15 amino acids. The CDR3 DNA has 45 bases and is translated from base 1.

This sequence was found in a woman aged 55-70 years with multiple sclerosis. The specimen was PBMCs. Rearrangement joined TRBV7-2 to TRBJ1-1; there is no confident call for the D gene. The bases are TGTGCCAGCAGCTTATGGGAGGCTCCGGGCACTGAAGCTTTCTTT. Its amino acids are CASSLWEAPGTEAFF.